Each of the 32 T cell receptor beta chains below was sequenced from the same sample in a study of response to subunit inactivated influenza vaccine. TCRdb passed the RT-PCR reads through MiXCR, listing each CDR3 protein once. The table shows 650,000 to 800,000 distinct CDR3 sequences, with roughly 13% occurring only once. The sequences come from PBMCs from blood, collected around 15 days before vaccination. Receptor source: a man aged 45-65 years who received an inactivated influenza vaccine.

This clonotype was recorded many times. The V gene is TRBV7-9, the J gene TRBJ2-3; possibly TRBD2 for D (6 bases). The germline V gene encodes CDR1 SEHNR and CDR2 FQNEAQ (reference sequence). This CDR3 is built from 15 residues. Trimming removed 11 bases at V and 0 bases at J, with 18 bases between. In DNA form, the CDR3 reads TGTGCCGGACGGCGGCAGGGAGGCAGCACAGATACGCAGTATTTT. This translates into CAGRRQGGSTDTQYF.

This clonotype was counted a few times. DNA of the CDR3: TGTGCCAGCAGAAAAGGAGGGACAGGGGATCCCTACGAGCAGTACTTC. The encoded protein is CASRKGGTGDPYEQYF. The genes are TRBV4-2 and TRBJ2-7; 10 bases agree with TRBD1. The germline V gene has CDR1 LGHNA and CDR2 YNFKEQ. This CDR3 spans 16 amino acids. The ends lost 6 bases at V and 2 bases at J; junction bases unmatched: 10.

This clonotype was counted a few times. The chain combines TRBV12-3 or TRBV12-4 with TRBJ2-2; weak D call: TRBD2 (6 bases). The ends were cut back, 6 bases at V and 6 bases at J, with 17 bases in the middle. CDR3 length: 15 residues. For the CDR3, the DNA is TGTGCCAGCAGCAGAGGAGGGGAGAGGGCCGGGGAGCTGTTTTTT. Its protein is CASSRGGERAGELFF.

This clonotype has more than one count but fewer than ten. The CDR3 spells CASSLGMGQYF. The DNA of the CDR3 is TGTGCCAGCAGCCTGGGGATGGGCCAGTACTTC. This rearrangement joins TRBV5-5 to TRBJ2-5; no clear D gene. The ends were cut back, 4 bases at V and 10 bases at J, with 11 bases in the middle. Germline CDR1 reads SGHKS; CDR2 reads YYEKEE (reference sequence). The CDR3 has 11 residues.

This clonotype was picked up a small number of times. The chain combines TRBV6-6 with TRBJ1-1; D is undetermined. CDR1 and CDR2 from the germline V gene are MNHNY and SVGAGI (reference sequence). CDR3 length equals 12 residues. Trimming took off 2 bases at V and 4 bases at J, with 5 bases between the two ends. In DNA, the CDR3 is TGTGCCAGCAGTTACAGCAGCACTGAAGCTTTCTTT. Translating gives CASSYSSTEAFF.

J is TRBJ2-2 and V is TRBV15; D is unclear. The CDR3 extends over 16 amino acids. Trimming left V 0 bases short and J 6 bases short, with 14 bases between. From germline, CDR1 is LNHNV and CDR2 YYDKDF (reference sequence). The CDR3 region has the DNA TGTGCCACCAGCAGAGATTTTGGGGATCCCGCCGGGGAGCTGTTTTTT. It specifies CATSRDFGDPAGELFF. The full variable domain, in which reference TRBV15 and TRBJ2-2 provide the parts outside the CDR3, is DAMVIQNPRYQVTQFGKPVTLSCSQTLNHNVMYWYQQKSSQAPKLLFHYYDKDFNNEADTPDNFQSRRPNTSFCFLDIRSPGLGDTAMYLCATSRDFGDPAGELFFGEGSRLTVL.

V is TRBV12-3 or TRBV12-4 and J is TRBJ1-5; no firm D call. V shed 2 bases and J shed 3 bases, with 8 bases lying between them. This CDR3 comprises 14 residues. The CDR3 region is CASSLPGFNQPQHF. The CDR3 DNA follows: TGTGCCAGCAGTTTACCGGGTTTCAATCAGCCCCAGCATTTT.

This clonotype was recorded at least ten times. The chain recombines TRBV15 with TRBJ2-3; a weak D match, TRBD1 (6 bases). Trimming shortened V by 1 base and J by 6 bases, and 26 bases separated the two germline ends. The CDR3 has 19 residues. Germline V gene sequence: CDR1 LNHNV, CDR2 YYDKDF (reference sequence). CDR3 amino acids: CATSRGLHGTSPSLDTQYF. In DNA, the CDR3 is TGTGCCACCAGCAGAGGACTTCACGGGACATCCCCTTCGTTGGATACGCAGTATTTT.

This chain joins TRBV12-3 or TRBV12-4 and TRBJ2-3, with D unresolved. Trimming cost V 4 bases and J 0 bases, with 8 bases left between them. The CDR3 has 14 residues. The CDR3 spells CASSSTLSTDTQYF. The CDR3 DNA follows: TGTGCCAGCAGTTCGACTTTAAGCACAGATACGCAGTATTTT.

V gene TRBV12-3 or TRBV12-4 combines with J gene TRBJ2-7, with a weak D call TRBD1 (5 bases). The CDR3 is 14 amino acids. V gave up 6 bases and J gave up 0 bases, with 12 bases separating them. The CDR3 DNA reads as TGTGCCAGCAGGAAAGGGGCTTCCTCCTACGAGCAGTACTTC. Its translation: CASRKGASSYEQYF.

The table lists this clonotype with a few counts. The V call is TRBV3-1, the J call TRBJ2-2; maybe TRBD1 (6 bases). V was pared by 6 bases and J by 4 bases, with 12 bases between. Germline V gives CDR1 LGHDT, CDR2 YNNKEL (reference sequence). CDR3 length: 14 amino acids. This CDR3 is CASSTGHATGELFF. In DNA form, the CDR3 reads TGTGCCAGCAGTACGGGACACGCCACCGGGGAGCTGTTTTTT.

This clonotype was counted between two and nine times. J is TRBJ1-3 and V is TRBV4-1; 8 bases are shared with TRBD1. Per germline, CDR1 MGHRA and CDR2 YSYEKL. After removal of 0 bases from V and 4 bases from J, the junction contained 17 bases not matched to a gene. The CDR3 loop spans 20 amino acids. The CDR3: CASSQERGRTGLFLGNTIYF. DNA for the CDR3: TGCGCCAGCAGCCAAGAGAGAGGGCGGACAGGGCTCTTTTTGGGAAACACCATATATTTT.

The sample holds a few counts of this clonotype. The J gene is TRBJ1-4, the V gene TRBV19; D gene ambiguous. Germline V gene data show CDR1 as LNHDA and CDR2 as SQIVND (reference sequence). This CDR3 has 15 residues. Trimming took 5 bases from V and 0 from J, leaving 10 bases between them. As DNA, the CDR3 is TGTGCCAGTAGTCCTAACAGACCAACTAATGAAAAACTGTTTTTT. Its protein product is CASSPNRPTNEKLFF.

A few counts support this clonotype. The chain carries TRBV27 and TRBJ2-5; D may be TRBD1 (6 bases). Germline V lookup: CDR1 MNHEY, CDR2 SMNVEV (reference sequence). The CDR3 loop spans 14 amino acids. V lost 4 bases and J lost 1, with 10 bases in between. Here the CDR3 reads CASSSRDTQETQYF. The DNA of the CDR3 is TGTGCCAGCAGTTCCCGGGACACCCAAGAGACCCAGTACTTC.

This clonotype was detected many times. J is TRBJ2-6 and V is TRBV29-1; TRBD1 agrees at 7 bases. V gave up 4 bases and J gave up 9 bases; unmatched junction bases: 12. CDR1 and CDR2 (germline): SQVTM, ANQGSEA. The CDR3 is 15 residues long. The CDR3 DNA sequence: TGCAGCGTTGCCGGGACAGCGACCTCAAACAACGTCCTGACTTTC. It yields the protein CSVAGTATSNNVLTF.

The DNA of the CDR3 is TGTGCCAGCAGTAGTGACAGGGTAAACACTGAAGCTTTCTTT. The encoded protein is CASSSDRVNTEAFF. This sequence joins TRBV2 and TRBJ1-1, with 7 bases fitting TRBD1. With 5 bases clipped from V and 2 bases from J, the junction kept 5 bases outside the gene matches. The CDR3 runs to 14 residues. Germline CDR1 SNHLY, CDR2 FYNNEI. Drawing the rest from reference TRBV2 and TRBJ1-1, the complete variable domain is EPEVTQTPSHQVTQMGQEVILRCVPISNHLYFYWYRQILGQKVEFLVSFYNNEISEKSEIFDDQFSVERPDGSNFTLKIRSTKLEDSAMYFCASSSDRVNTEAFFGQGTRLTVV.

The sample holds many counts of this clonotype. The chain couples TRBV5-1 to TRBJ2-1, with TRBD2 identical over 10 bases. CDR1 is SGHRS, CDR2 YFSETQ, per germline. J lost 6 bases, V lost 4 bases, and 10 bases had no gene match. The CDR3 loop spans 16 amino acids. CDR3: CASSRMIAGGGNEQFF. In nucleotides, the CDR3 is TGCGCCAGCAGCCGAATGATAGCGGGAGGAGGCAATGAGCAGTTCTTC.

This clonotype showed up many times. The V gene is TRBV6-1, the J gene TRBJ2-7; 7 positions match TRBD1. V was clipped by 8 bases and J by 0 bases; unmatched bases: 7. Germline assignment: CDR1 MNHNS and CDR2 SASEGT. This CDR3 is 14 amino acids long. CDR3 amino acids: CASLADRTSYEQYF. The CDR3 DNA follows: TGTGCCAGCCTTGCGGACAGGACCTCCTACGAGCAGTACTTC.

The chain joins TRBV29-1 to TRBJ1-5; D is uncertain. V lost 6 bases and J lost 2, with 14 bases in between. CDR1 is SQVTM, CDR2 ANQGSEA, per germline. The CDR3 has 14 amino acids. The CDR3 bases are TGCAGCGTGGCGGCTTCGGAGGGCAATCAGCCCCAGCATTTT. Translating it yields CSVAASEGNQPQHF.

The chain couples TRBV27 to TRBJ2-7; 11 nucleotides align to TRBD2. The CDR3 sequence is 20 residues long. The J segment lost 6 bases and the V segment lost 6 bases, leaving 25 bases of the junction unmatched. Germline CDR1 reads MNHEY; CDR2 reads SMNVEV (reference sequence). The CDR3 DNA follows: TGTGCCAGCAGGACCTACCGGGACAGAGTAGCGGGAGGGGCCCCGGCCGAGCAGTACTTC. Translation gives CASRTYRDRVAGGAPAEQYF.

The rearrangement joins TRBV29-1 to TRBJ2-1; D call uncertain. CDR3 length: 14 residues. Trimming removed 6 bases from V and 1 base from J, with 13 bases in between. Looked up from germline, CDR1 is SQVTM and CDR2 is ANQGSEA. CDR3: CSVSRRLSYNEQFF. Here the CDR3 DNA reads TGCAGCGTGAGTAGACGTTTGTCCTACAATGAGCAGTTCTTC.

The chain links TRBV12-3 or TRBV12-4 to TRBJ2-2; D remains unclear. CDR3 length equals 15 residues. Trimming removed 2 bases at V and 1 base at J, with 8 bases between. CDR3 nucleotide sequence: TGTGCCAGCAGTTTACTGGGCATGAACACCGGGGAGCTGTTTTTT. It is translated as CASSLLGMNTGELFF.

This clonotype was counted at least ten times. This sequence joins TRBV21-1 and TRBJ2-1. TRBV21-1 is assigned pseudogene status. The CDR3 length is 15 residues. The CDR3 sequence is CASVGSRGSYNEQFF. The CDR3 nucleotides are TGTGCCAGCGTTGGGTCCAGGGGGTCCTACAATGAGCAGTTCTTC.

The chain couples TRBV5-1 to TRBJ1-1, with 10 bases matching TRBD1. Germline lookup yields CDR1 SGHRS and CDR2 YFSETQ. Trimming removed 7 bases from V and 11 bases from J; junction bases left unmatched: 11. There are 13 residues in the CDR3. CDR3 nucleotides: TGCGCCAGCGTCTCCGACAGGGGGCAGATGGCTTTCTTT. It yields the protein CASVSDRGQMAFF.

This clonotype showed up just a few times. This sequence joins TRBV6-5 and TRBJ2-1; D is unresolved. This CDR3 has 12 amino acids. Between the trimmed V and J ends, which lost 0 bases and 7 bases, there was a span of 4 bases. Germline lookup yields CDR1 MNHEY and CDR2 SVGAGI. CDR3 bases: TGTGCCAGCAGTTACTCTTTGAATGAGCAGTTCTTC. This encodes CASSYSLNEQFF.

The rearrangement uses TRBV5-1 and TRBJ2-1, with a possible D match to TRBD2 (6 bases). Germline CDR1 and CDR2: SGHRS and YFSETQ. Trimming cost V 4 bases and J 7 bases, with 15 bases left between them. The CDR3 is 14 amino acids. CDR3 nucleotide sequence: TGCGCCAGCAGCGCCGGGAGTTTTCAGAATGAGCAGTTCTTC. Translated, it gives CASSAGSFQNEQFF.

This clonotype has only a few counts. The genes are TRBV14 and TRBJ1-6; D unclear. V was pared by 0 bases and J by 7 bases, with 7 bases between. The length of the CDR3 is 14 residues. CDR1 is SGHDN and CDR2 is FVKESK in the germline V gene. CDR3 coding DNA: TGTGCCAGCAGCCAAGAAGCCCGGAATTCACCCCTCCACTTT. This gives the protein CASSQEARNSPLHF.

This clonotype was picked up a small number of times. CDR3 DNA sequence: TGTGCCAGCAGTTTTCGGTGGACAGATGAAGAGACCCAGTACTTC. It is translated as CASSFRWTDEETQYF. J is TRBJ2-5 and V is TRBV28; D perhaps matches TRBD1 (6 bases). The CDR3 has 15 amino acids. Trimming removed 3 bases at V and 3 bases at J, with 14 bases between. CDR1 is MDHEN, CDR2 SYDVKM, per germline.

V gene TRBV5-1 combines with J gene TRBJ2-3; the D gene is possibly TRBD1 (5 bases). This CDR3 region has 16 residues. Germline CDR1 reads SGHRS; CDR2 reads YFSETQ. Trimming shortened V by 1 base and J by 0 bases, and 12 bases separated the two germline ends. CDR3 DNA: TGCGCCAGCAGCTTGAACACAGGCGTAAGCACAGATACGCAGTATTTT. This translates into CASSLNTGVSTDTQYF.

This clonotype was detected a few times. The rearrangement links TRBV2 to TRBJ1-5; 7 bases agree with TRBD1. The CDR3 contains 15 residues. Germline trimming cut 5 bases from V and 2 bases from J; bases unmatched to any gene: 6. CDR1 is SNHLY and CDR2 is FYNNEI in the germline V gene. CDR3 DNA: TGTGCCAGCAGTCAAGACAGGGCTGGCAATCAGCCCCAGCATTTT. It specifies CASSQDRAGNQPQHF.

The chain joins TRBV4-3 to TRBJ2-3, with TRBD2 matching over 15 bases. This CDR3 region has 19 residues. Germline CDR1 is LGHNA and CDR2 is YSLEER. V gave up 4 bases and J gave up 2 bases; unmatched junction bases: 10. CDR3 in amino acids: CASSPDGLAGGDSTDTQYF. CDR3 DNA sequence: TGCGCCAGCAGCCCGGACGGACTAGCGGGAGGGGATTCCACAGATACGCAGTATTTT.

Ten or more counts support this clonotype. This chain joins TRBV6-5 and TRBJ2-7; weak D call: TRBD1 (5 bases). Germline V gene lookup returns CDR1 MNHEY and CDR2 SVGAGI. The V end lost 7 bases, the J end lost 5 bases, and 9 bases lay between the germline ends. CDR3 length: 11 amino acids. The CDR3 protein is CASTGYNEQYF. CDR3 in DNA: TGTGCCAGCACAGGGTACAACGAGCAGTACTTC.